This paragraph reports one T cell receptor (beta chain). Its target is unknown. J gave up 2 bases and V 6 bases, and 10 bases lay outside the gene matches. The CDR3 length is 15 residues. PCR employed 60 Vbeta and 13 Jbeta primers. The method was immunoSEQ multiplex PCR; TCRdb's version includes in-frame clones alone and lacks a portion of them. The sample has some 150,000 clones, around 80% seen once. The sample originates from a study of cytomegalovirus exposure and HLA in healthy donors. Study-level background: One earlier analysis, a look at roughly 170 million T cells, found around 110 million unique TCR beta sequences. Findings of the study overall: TCR beta V- and J-gene trimming was later associated with a missense DCLRE1C variant. Evidence from a later analysis indicated that most CMV-associated TCR beta chains looked HLA-restricted.

The clonotype originates from a woman in her thirties or forties in good health and CMV-seropositive. The V gene is TRBV23-1, the J gene TRBJ2-7, with 7 bases matching TRBD1. TRBV23-1 carries the ORF label, with uncertain function. The sequencing input was PBMCs. CDR3 loop: CASSRPGTVTYEQYF. CDR3 nucleotides: TGCGCCAGCAGCCGACCCGGGACAGTCACCTACGAGCAGTACTTC.